This TCR beta chain was captured by sequencing in a study of blood T cell repertoires in COVID-19. Sequenced by immunoSEQ multiplex PCR; TCRdb stores in-frame clones only, minus some. The repertoire holds fewer than 350,000 clones, approximately 89% seen once, with 3% to 4.5% in the top ten. This CDR3 is built from 12 residues. Germline CDR1 is MNHEY and CDR2 is SVGAGI. After removal of 6 bases from V and 12 bases from J, the junction contained 6 bases not matched to a gene. The clonotype was recovered from a woman aged 55-70 years with COVID-19, enrolled during active disease. The chain uses TRBV6-5 and TRBJ2-7; TRBD1 agrees at 12 bases. The sample taken for sequencing was peripheral blood. In DNA, the CDR3 is TGTGCCAGCAGACCGGGACAGGGGGCGACGTACTTC. Its translation: CASRPGQGATYF.